The clone carrying this TCR delta chain was observed a handful of times. A much larger clone lies one base from this, so it may be a read error. Other DNA sequences in this sample translate to the same CDR3. TCRdb reprocessed the reads through CATT. The table shows approximately 1,200 delta-chain clones, with around 3.4% occurring only once. Per the germline V gene, CDR1 is GEAIGNYY and CDR2 is EKD. Trimming cost V 4 bases and J 0 bases; bases outside gene matches: 5. The CDR3 runs to 18 residues. The sample originates from a study of gamma-delta chains in newborns, infants, children. The chain combines TRDV2 with TRDJ3, with TRDD3 identical over 10 bases. The sample consisted of blood. The clonotype originates from a child who was a newborn, infant or young child, either healthy, febrile or measles-vaccinated (not recorded which). CDR3 nucleotide sequence: TGTGCCTGTGATACCCTGGGGGATAACTCCTGGGACACCCGACAGATGTTTTTC. Residues: CACDTLGDNSWDTRQMFF.